This T cell receptor (beta chain) emerged from a study of blood T cell repertoires in COVID-19. This clone has only one observation. In the study's own analysis: Quantification of nucleated cells was approximated via reference gene primer amplification. Assay: immunoSEQ multiplex PCR; the TCRdb copy retains only in-frame clones and omits some. V and J calls and clone size follow that table, whereas D and trimming were derived from the DNA. The sample records approximately 76,000 clones, around nine tenths being singletons. Between the trimmed V and J ends, which lost 3 bases and 6 bases, there was a span of 9 bases. Germline V CDR1 and CDR2: KGHSH, LQKENI. The CDR3 extends over 13 amino acids.

The sample was peripheral blood. V gene TRBV18 combines with J gene TRBJ1-5, with a possible D match to TRBD1 (6 bases). This clonotype originated in a woman aged 55 to 70 with acute or convalescent COVID-19. This CDR3 reads CASSPDRRQPQHF. In nucleotides, the CDR3 is TGTGCCAGCTCACCTGACAGGCGTCAGCCCCAGCATTTT.